One and the same sample provided the 19 T cell receptor beta chains below, sequenced in a study of PD-1 blockade in classical Hodgkin lymphoma. Generated by immunoSEQ multiplex PCR, the TCRdb table keeps only in-frame clones and is missing some. The sample yields approximately 27,000 clones, roughly 82% seen once. The sample's time point: cycle 4 day 1 (C4D1), after 5 to 7 weeks of nivolumab. Brentuximab vedotin exposure varied, and every patient relapsed after autologous stem cell transplantation. This sample comprised peripheral blood mononuclear cells (PBMCs), obtained before the fourth cycle of nivolumab. The receptors come from a human donor with classical Hodgkin lymphoma.

The J gene is TRBJ1-2, the V gene TRBV16; TRBD1 matches 7 bases. The CDR3 loop spans 14 amino acids. Per germline, CDR1 KGHSY and CDR2 FQNENV. The trim removed 4 bases at V and 7 bases at J, leaving 9 bases unmatched. CDR3 protein: CASSPRQGVGGYTF. The CDR3, as DNA: TGTGCCAGCAGCCCCCGACAGGGTGTGGGTGGCTACACCTTC.

This rearrangement joins TRBV6-5 to TRBJ1-6; D is unclear. V was trimmed by 0 bases and J by 6 bases, leaving 9 bases between them. The CDR3 runs 15 residues. Germline CDR1 is MNHEY and CDR2 is SVGAGI. CDR3 nucleotides: TGTGCCAGCAGTTACTCGATAGCATTTAATTCACCCCTCCACTTT. This translates into CASSYSIAFNSPLHF.

The chain links TRBV28 to TRBJ1-6; 7 bases line up with TRBD1. The CDR3 runs 12 residues. The J segment lost 16 bases and the V segment lost 4 bases, leaving 7 bases of the junction unmatched. From germline, CDR1 is MDHEN and CDR2 SYDVKM. DNA for the CDR3: TGTGCCAGCAGTTCCCTGGGACAGCTTCTCCACTTT. Translated: CASSSLGQLLHF. The full variable domain, with the rest looked up from reference TRBV28 and TRBJ1-6, is DVKVTQSSRYLVKRTGEKVFLECVQDMDHENMFWYRQDPGLGLRLIYFSYDVKMKEKGDIPEGYSVSREKKERFSLILESASTNQTSMYLCASSSLGQLLHFGNGTRLTVT.

In its sample, this clone was seen once. This sequence joins TRBV9 and TRBJ1-6; no firm D call. The length of the CDR3 is 15 residues. Germline V gene sequence: CDR1 SGDLS, CDR2 YYNGEE. Trimming took off 0 bases at V and 11 bases at J, with 15 bases between the two ends. The CDR3 bases are TGTGCCAGCAGCGTAGATGCCATCTTTAGGGCACCCCTCCACTTT. It is translated as CASSVDAIFRAPLHF.

The chain recombines TRBV28 with TRBJ1-4; possible D gene TRBD1, 6 bases. The ends were cut back, 3 bases at V and 8 bases at J, with 10 bases in the middle. The CDR3 covers 13 residues. The germline gives CDR1 MDHEN, CDR2 SYDVKM. The CDR3 loop reads CASSFIGGEKLFF. CDR3 sequence (DNA): TGTGCCAGCAGTTTCATAGGGGGAGAAAAACTGTTTTTT.

The chain has TRBV28 and TRBJ2-7; D gene uncertain. Trimming shortened V by 7 bases and J by 2 bases, and 12 bases separated the two germline ends. The CDR3 contains 13 residues. From germline, CDR1 is MDHEN and CDR2 SYDVKM. CDR3 DNA: TGTGCCAGCATGTACCGAACTACCTACGAGCAGTACTTC. Translating gives CASMYRTTYEQYF. The full variable domain, its missing parts supplied by reference TRBV28 and TRBJ2-7, is DVKVTQSSRYLVKRTGEKVFLECVQDMDHENMFWYRQDPGLGLRLIYFSYDVKMKEKGDIPEGYSVSREKKERFSLILESASTNQTSMYLCASMYRTTYEQYFGPGTRLTVT.

The rearrangement joins TRBV5-5 to TRBJ1-3; TRBD1 matches at 12 bases. Unmatched junction bases numbered 14, after V lost 1 base and J lost 9 bases. The CDR3 has 18 residues. Germline lookup yields CDR1 SGHKS and CDR2 YYEKEE (reference sequence). The CDR3 loop is CASSLSPPRGQGASTIYF. CDR3 bases: TGTGCCAGCAGCTTGTCCCCTCCGCGGGGACAGGGGGCGAGCACCATATATTTT.

V usage is TRBV11-2 and J usage is TRBJ1-1; TRBD1 might be the D (6 bases). The CDR3 is made up of 15 amino acids. Looked up from germline, CDR1 is SGHAT and CDR2 is FQNNGV. V shed 3 bases and J shed 4 bases, with 15 bases lying between them. CDR3 in DNA: TGTGCCAGCAGCTTTTTAAGGGGGGTGGGCACTGAAGCTTTCTTT. The encoded protein is CASSFLRGVGTEAFF. The full variable domain, completed using reference TRBV11-2 and TRBJ1-1, is EAGVAQSPRYKIIEKRQSVAFWCNPISGHATLYWYQQILGQGPKLLIQFQNNGVVDDSQLPKDRFSAERLKGVDSTLKIQPAKLEDSAVYLCASSFLRGVGTEAFFGQGTRLTVV.

V usage is TRBV6-6 and J usage is TRBJ2-5; D gene uncertain. The V gene lost 4 bases and the J gene lost 3 bases, with 3 bases spanning the gap. The CDR3 has 11 amino acids. Germline V gives CDR1 MNHNY, CDR2 SVGAGI (reference sequence). The CDR3 loop reads CASSLKETQYF. In DNA, the CDR3 is TGTGCCAGCAGTTTAAAAGAGACCCAGTACTTC.

This clone was picked up a small number of times. V is TRBV7-4 and J is TRBJ1-5, with TRBD1 identical over 9 bases. The CDR3 consists of 14 residues. Losses at the gene ends were 5 bases for V and 4 bases for J; bases not matched to a gene: 3. Per the germline V gene, CDR1 is SGHVT and CDR2 is SQSDAQ. The CDR3 nucleotides are TGTGCCAGCAGCCCGGGACAGGGAAATCAGCCCCAGCATTTT. Amino acids: CASSPGQGNQPQHF.

The CDR3 spells CASSTGGLDTQYF. The CDR3 DNA reads TGTGCCAGCTCAACAGGGGGTTTGGATACGCAGTATTTT. V and J are TRBV2 and TRBJ2-3; 8 nucleotides line up with TRBD1. The germline gives CDR1 SNHLY, CDR2 FYNNEI. CDR3 size: 13 residues. Trimming cost V 8 bases and J 6 bases; bases outside gene matches: 7. Based on the CDR3 plus reference TRBV2 and TRBJ2-3, the full variable domain is EPEVTQTPSHQVTQMGQEVILRCVPISNHLYFYWYRQILGQKVEFLVSFYNNEISEKSEIFDDQFSVERPDGSNFTLKIRSTKLEDSAMYFCASSTGGLDTQYFGPGTRLTVL.

The gene calls are TRBV2 and TRBJ1-3; D is perhaps TRBD1 (5 bases). Deletions cut 1 base from V and 4 bases from J, with 11 bases between. The CDR3 totals 15 residues. Germline CDR1 is SNHLY and CDR2 is FYNNEI. In DNA, the CDR3 is TGTGCCAGCAGTGAAGAGGGCGGGGGGGGAAACACCATATATTTT. Translated: CASSEEGGGGNTIYF.

This chain uses TRBV5-6 with TRBJ2-2; no clear D. Germline assignment: CDR1 SGHDT and CDR2 YYEEEE. V was pared by 3 bases and J by 7 bases, with 13 bases between. The CDR3 sequence is 14 residues long. CDR3 sequence reads: CASSSFLDDGELFF. As DNA, the CDR3 is TGTGCCAGCAGCTCCTTCTTAGACGACGGGGAGCTGTTTTTT.

This sequence joins TRBV6-6 and TRBJ2-3, with TRBD1 identical over 9 bases. CDR1 is MNHNY and CDR2 is SVGAGI in the germline V gene (reference sequence). J lost 1 base, V lost 8 bases, and 7 bases had no gene match. CDR3 length: 15 amino acids. CDR3 in amino acids: CASQPTGGGTDTQYF. CDR3 DNA sequence: TGTGCCAGCCAACCGACAGGGGGAGGCACAGATACGCAGTATTTT.

The V call is TRBV13, the J call TRBJ2-7, with TRBD1 identical over 7 bases. The CDR3 contains 15 residues. The germline gives CDR1 PRHDT, CDR2 FYEKMQ (reference sequence). The J segment lost 2 bases and the V segment lost 5 bases, leaving 9 bases of the junction unmatched. CDR3: CASSPPDGTAYEQYF. CDR3 nucleotides: TGTGCCAGCAGCCCCCCGGACGGGACAGCCTACGAGCAGTACTTC.

This chain uses TRBV7-9 with TRBJ2-1; D is unresolved. Germline V gives CDR1 SEHNR, CDR2 FQNEAQ (reference sequence). The CDR3 covers 13 residues. V gave up 1 base and J gave up 5 bases, with 6 bases separating them. CDR3 in amino acids: CASSLGWNNEQFF. The CDR3 DNA reads TGTGCCAGCAGCTTAGGGTGGAACAATGAGCAGTTCTTC.

This chain connects TRBV7-9 to TRBJ1-3; perhaps TRBD1 as D (6 bases). The CDR3 has 15 residues. The germline V gene encodes CDR1 SEHNR and CDR2 FQNEAQ (reference sequence). V gave up 5 bases and J gave up 0 bases, with 11 bases separating them. Here the CDR3 reads CASSKTGTSGNTIYF. The CDR3, as DNA: TGTGCCAGCAGCAAAACAGGGACCTCTGGAAACACCATATATTTT.

The genes are TRBV28 and TRBJ2-1; TRBD2 is a possible D gene (7 bases). The CDR3 consists of 15 residues. The V end was cut by 5 bases, the J end by 0 bases, with 11 bases between. CDR1 is MDHEN and CDR2 is SYDVKM in the germline V gene. Written as DNA, the CDR3 is TGTGCCAGCAGTAAGGGGGGGAGCTCCTACAATGAGCAGTTCTTC. Translated: CASSKGGSSYNEQFF.

V gene TRBV7-9 combines with J gene TRBJ2-5, with D uncertain. This CDR3 spans 14 amino acids. V was cut by 5 bases and J by 7 bases, with 17 bases left in between. Germline V gene sequence: CDR1 SEHNR, CDR2 FQNEAQ (reference sequence). CDR3: CASSTGRSGVTQYF. In nucleotides, the CDR3 is TGTGCCAGCAGCACCGGACGGTCTGGCGTGACCCAGTACTTC.